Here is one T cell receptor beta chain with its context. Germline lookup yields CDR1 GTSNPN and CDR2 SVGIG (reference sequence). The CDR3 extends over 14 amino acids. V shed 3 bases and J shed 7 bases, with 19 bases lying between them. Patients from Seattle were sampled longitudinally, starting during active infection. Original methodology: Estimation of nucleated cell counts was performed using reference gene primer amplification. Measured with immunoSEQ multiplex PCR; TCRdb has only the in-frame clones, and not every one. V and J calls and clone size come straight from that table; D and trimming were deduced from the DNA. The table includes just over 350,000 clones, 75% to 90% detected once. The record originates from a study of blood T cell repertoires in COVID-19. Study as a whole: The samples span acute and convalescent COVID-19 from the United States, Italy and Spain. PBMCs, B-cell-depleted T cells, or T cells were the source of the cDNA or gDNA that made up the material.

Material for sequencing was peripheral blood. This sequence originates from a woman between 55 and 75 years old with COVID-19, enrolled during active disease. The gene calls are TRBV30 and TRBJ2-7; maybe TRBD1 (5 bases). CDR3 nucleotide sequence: TGTGCCTGGAGGGGTTGGGCCGGCTACAGGGAGCAGTACTTC. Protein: CAWRGWAGYREQYF.